These 30 T cell receptor beta chains came from one sample sequenced in a study of type 1 and type 2 diabetes patients. Amplification started from genomic DNA. Amplification of the beta chain CDR3 used 30 forward and 13 reverse multiplex primers. Each CDR3 protein is one row after TCRdb ran MiXCR on the multiplex PCR reads. Among some 250,000 distinct CDR3 sequences listed, around 50% were seen once. Sequencing input: peripheral blood mononuclear cells (PBMCs). The receptors come from a man between 18 and 35 years old with type 2 diabetes.

This clonotype occurred a few times. CDR3 loop: CASSQVPTYEQYF. The CDR3 nucleotides are TGTGCCAGCAGTCAGGTTCCCACCTACGAGCAGTACTTC. This chain joins TRBV7-2 and TRBJ2-7; no clear D gene. From germline, CDR1 is SGHTA and CDR2 FQGNSA. This CDR3 has 13 residues. The V end was cut by 6 bases, the J end by 2 bases, with 11 bases between.

This clonotype appeared many times. The chain employs TRBV10-3 and TRBJ1-2; D is uncertain. Deletions cut 3 bases from V and 4 bases from J, with 12 bases between. The germline V gene has CDR1 ENHRY and CDR2 SYGVKD. The CDR3 is 14 residues long. CDR3 sequence reads: CAISDLGSLYGYTF. The CDR3 DNA is TGTGCCATCAGTGACTTGGGCAGCCTCTATGGCTACACCTTC.

The rearrangement uses TRBV19 and TRBJ1-2; 7 bases match TRBD1. J was trimmed by 6 bases and V by 2 bases; bases with no gene match: 12. In germline, CDR1 is LNHDA, CDR2 SQIVND (reference sequence). This CDR3 is built from 16 residues. The CDR3 loop is CASSILGTDNSHGYTF. The DNA of the CDR3 is TGTGCCAGTAGTATACTCGGGACAGACAACTCACATGGCTACACCTTC.

This clonotype was seen a handful of times. This chain links TRBV7-2 with TRBJ2-7; TRBD2 matches 8 bases. Germline V gives CDR1 SGHTA, CDR2 FQGNSA. V lost 3 bases and J lost 3; bases outside the gene matches: 1. The CDR3 spans 13 residues. The CDR3 DNA sequence: TGTGCCAGCAGCTTCACTAGCGGCTACGAGCAGTACTTC. Protein sequence: CASSFTSGYEQYF.

The V gene is TRBV2, the J gene TRBJ2-1, with 8 nucleotides matching TRBD2. Looked up from germline, CDR1 is SNHLY and CDR2 is FYNNEI. CDR3 length: 16 residues. J lost 2 bases, V lost 3 bases, and 6 bases had no gene match. In DNA form, the CDR3 reads TGTGCCAGCAGTGACGAACTAGCGGCCACCTACAATGAGCAGTTCTTC. This encodes CASSDELAATYNEQFF.

This clonotype appeared a few times. The rearrangement uses TRBV6-6 and TRBJ2-3; the D call may be TRBD1 or TRBD2 (5 bases each). The CDR3 extends over 11 amino acids. With 6 bases removed from V and 9 bases from J, the gap between germline ends came to 10 bases. CDR1 is MNHNY, CDR2 SVGAGI, per germline (reference sequence). The CDR3: CASRHGGTQYF. CDR3 DNA: TGTGCCAGCAGACATGGGGGAACGCAGTATTTT.

On this clonotype itself: An end of the junction differs from the germline gene, which may be a read error. This chain connects TRBV27 to TRBJ2-1; the match to TRBD1 covers 7 bases. Per the germline V gene, CDR1 is MNHEY and CDR2 is SMNVEV (reference sequence). There are 18 residues in the CDR3. Written as DNA, the CDR3 is TGTGCCAGCAGCTTATTGGGCTGGGACAGACTTGGCTACAATGAGCAGTTCTTC. Protein product: CASSLLGWDRLGYNEQFF.

The V and J genes are TRBV20-1 and TRBJ1-1; D gene uncertain. Germline V gene sequence: CDR1 DFQATT, CDR2 SNEGSKA (reference sequence). The CDR3 spans 13 residues. The V end was cut by 4 bases, the J end by 10 bases, with 19 bases between. For the CDR3, the DNA is TGCAGTGCTAAAGGCTTCCGTACCGGTGTAGCTTTCTTT. Translated, it gives CSAKGFRTGVAFF.

This clonotype was detected a few times. J is TRBJ2-5 and V is TRBV28, with TRBD2 as a possible D gene (6 bases). The CDR3 consists of 14 residues. V lost 7 bases and J lost 3, with 15 bases in between. Germline CDR1 reads MDHEN; CDR2 reads SYDVKM. CDR3 coding DNA: TGTGCCAGCATACCACCGACGGGGGAAGAGACCCAGTACTTC. Protein: CASIPPTGEETQYF. The whole variable domain, filled in from reference TRBV28 and TRBJ2-5, reads DVKVTQSSRYLVKRTGEKVFLECVQDMDHENMFWYRQDPGLGLRLIYFSYDVKMKEKGDIPEGYSVSREKKERFSLILESASTNQTSMYLCASIPPTGEETQYFGPGTRLLVL.

The chain recombines TRBV29-1 with TRBJ2-7; D uncertain. CDR1 and CDR2 (germline): SQVTM, ANQGSEA. Trimming removed 5 bases at V and 3 bases at J, with 14 bases between. This CDR3 contains 13 residues. CDR3 amino acids: CSVRAGGGYEQYF. CDR3 nucleotide sequence: TGCAGCGTTCGGGCAGGCGGTGGCTACGAGCAGTACTTC.

In this sample, this clonotype turned up a few times. J is TRBJ1-2 and V is TRBV12-3 or TRBV12-4; D uncertain. CDR3 length equals 13 residues. V lost 5 bases and J 4 bases, leaving 11 bases between the germline ends. The CDR3 DNA reads as TGTGCCAGCAGTAGGGTCAGGACCTATGGCTACACCTTC. Protein sequence: CASSRVRTYGYTF.

This clonotype occurred a few times. The V call is TRBV6-6, the J call TRBJ1-1; D not resolved. This CDR3 is built from 12 residues. Per the germline V gene, CDR1 is MNHNY and CDR2 is SVGAGI (reference sequence). The V and J ends lost 5 bases and 1 base respectively, with 5 bases between them. The CDR3 sequence is CASSPQNTEAFF. Written as DNA, the CDR3 is TGTGCCAGCAGTCCACAGAACACTGAAGCTTTCTTT.

In this sample, this clonotype turned up a few times. The chain couples TRBV30 to TRBJ2-3; a weak D match, TRBD2 (5 bases). Germline V CDR1 and CDR2: GTSNPN, SVGIG (reference sequence). Trimming cost V 1 base and J 3 bases, with 11 bases left between them. The CDR3 is 14 residues long. Written as DNA, the CDR3 is TGTGCCTGGAGTGCACCCGGGATTACAGATACGCAGTATTTT. This sequence encodes CAWSAPGITDTQYF.

The chain carries TRBV7-2 and TRBJ2-1, with D unclear. Germline loops: CDR1 SGHTA, CDR2 FQGNSA. Deletions cut 4 bases from V and 3 bases from J, with 13 bases between. This CDR3 has 15 residues. The CDR3 here is CASSSLVGNYNEQFF. For the CDR3, the DNA is TGTGCCAGCAGCTCCCTGGTAGGGAACTACAATGAGCAGTTCTTC.

This chain uses TRBV7-9 with TRBJ2-3; D uncertain. The CDR3 runs 11 residues. Germline V gene lookup returns CDR1 SEHNR and CDR2 FQNEAQ (reference sequence). Trimming took off 5 bases at V and 5 bases at J, with 5 bases between the two ends. CDR3 coding DNA: TGTGCCAGCAGCCCACTAGATACGCAGTATTTT. Its protein product is CASSPLDTQYF.

The chain employs TRBV19 and TRBJ2-7, with D unresolved. Germline CDR1 reads LNHDA; CDR2 reads SQIVND (reference sequence). The V gene lost 4 bases and the J gene lost 0 bases, with 10 bases spanning the gap. The CDR3 totals 14 residues. The CDR3 is CASSKRHVSYEQYF. DNA of the CDR3: TGTGCCAGTAGTAAAAGACACGTCTCCTACGAGCAGTACTTC.

The CDR3 loop is CASSVLSGLSSYEQYF. The DNA of the CDR3 is TGTGCCAGCAGTGTGTTATCGGGGCTTAGCTCCTACGAGCAGTACTTC. The chain recombines TRBV6-1 with TRBJ2-7; D is tentatively TRBD1 or TRBD2 (5 bases each). V was clipped by 4 bases and J by 0 bases, with 16 bases between them. Germline loops: CDR1 MNHNS, CDR2 SASEGT. The CDR3 totals 16 residues.

The chain recombines TRBV5-1 with TRBJ2-5; a weak D match, TRBD2 (6 bases). Germline lookup yields CDR1 SGHRS and CDR2 YFSETQ. The CDR3 consists of 13 residues. Trimming removed 4 bases from V and 5 bases from J, with 12 bases in between. Written as DNA, the CDR3 is TGCGCCAGCAGCCCCAGCGGGTCGGAGACCCAGTACTTC. Translating it yields CASSPSGSETQYF.

J is TRBJ1-6 and V is TRBV6-2 or TRBV6-3; D gene ambiguous. Trimming stripped 2 bases from V and 7 bases from J, with 9 bases between. Germline CDR1 MNHEY, CDR2 SVGEGT. CDR3 length equals 14 residues. The DNA of the CDR3 is TGTGCCAGCAGTTACACCGGGCCCAATTCACCCCTCCACTTT. Its translation is CASSYTGPNSPLHF.

The chain combines TRBV7-3 with TRBJ2-3; TRBD2 might be the D (6 bases). The V gene lost 5 bases and the J gene lost 5 bases, with 17 bases spanning the gap. Germline CDR1 SGHTA, CDR2 FQGTGA. The CDR3 has 15 residues. CDR3 nucleotides: TGTGCCAGCAGCCGGACATCCGGGGGTTTAGATACGCAGTATTTT. This encodes CASSRTSGGLDTQYF.

This clonotype was counted only a few times. This sequence joins TRBV19 and TRBJ1-2; D perhaps matches TRBD1 (6 bases). V gave up 3 bases and J gave up 1 base, with 12 bases separating them. The CDR3 is 15 residues long. The germline V gene encodes CDR1 LNHDA and CDR2 SQIVND (reference sequence). In nucleotides, the CDR3 is TGTGCCAGTAGTATGGGGGGCAGCTATAACTATGGCTACACCTTC. Amino acids: CASSMGGSYNYGYTF.

V gene TRBV27 combines with J gene TRBJ2-7; D might be TRBD1 or TRBD2, each matching 5 bases. This CDR3 spans 14 amino acids. Germline values: CDR1 MNHEY, CDR2 SMNVEV (reference sequence). Trimming shortened V by 0 bases and J by 7 bases, and 13 bases separated the two germline ends. CDR3 protein: CASSLSPGGGEQYF. Written as DNA, the CDR3 is TGTGCCAGCAGTTTATCTCCTGGGGGTGGGGAGCAGTACTTC.

This clonotype has more than one count but fewer than ten. The rearrangement links TRBV28 to TRBJ2-3; 7 nucleotides match TRBD1. CDR1 and CDR2 (germline): MDHEN, SYDVKM. CDR3 size: 15 residues. Trimming cost V 5 bases and J 2 bases; bases outside gene matches: 7. The CDR3 loop reads CASSTRQGYTDTQYF. CDR3 in DNA: TGTGCCAGCAGTACCCGACAGGGCTACACAGATACGCAGTATTTT.

This clonotype came up a few times. CDR3 in amino acids: CSARYRSNQPQHF. The CDR3, as DNA: TGCAGTGCTAGGTACAGGAGCAATCAGCCCCAGCATTTT. The chain recombines TRBV20-1 with TRBJ1-5; D is perhaps TRBD1 (5 bases). The V gene's germline CDR1 is DFQATT and CDR2 SNEGSKA (reference sequence). The V and J ends lost 3 bases and 1 base respectively, with 7 bases between them. CDR3 size: 13 residues.

This clonotype turned up a few times. The V gene is TRBV6-5, the J gene TRBJ2-2; no clear D gene. V lost 3 bases and J 3 bases, leaving 8 bases between the germline ends. Looked up from germline, CDR1 is MNHEY and CDR2 is SVGAGI. The CDR3 consists of 14 residues. The DNA for the CDR3 is TGTGCCAGCAGTTATAGTCCGGACACCGGGGAGCTGTTTTTT. Its translation: CASSYSPDTGELFF.

The chain carries TRBV2 and TRBJ2-1; D is tentatively TRBD1 or TRBD2 (5 bases each). This CDR3 is built from 12 residues. V lost 10 bases, J lost 3 bases, and 10 bases lay in between. Germline V CDR1 and CDR2: SNHLY, FYNNEI. CDR3 protein: CANGTNYNEQFF. CDR3 nucleotides: TGTGCCAACGGGACCAACTACAATGAGCAGTTCTTC.

The J gene is TRBJ2-7, the V gene TRBV9, with D possibly TRBD1 on 6 matching bases. Per germline, CDR1 SGDLS and CDR2 YYNGEE. The CDR3 sequence is 13 residues long. V was cut by 5 bases and J by 7 bases, with 16 bases left in between. CDR3 nucleotide sequence: TGTGCCAGCAGTGACACCATCGGGACAGAGCAGTACTTC. Its translation: CASSDTIGTEQYF.

The chain couples TRBV19 to TRBJ2-3; 8 bases map to TRBD2. V was pared by 10 bases and J by 3 bases, with 6 bases of the junction left unmatched. The CDR3 is 13 amino acids. CDR1 is LNHDA, CDR2 SQIVND, per germline (reference sequence). The CDR3 here is CATRAGATDTQYF. CDR3 DNA sequence: TGTGCCACCCGAGCGGGAGCTACAGATACGCAGTATTTT.

The V and J genes are TRBV2 and TRBJ1-4, with 8 bases matching TRBD1. There are 14 residues in the CDR3. The germline V gene encodes CDR1 SNHLY and CDR2 FYNNEI. The trim removed 5 bases at V and 8 bases at J, leaving 7 bases unmatched. The CDR3 region is CASSLTGVREKLFF. DNA for the CDR3: TGTGCCAGCAGTCTGACAGGGGTGCGGGAAAAACTGTTTTTT.

This clonotype was found a few times. This CDR3 is CATPVGTVGYEQYF. In nucleotides, the CDR3 is TGTGCCACTCCCGTGGGGACAGTTGGCTACGAGCAGTACTTC. This chain joins TRBV19 and TRBJ2-7; 7 positions agree with TRBD1. V was clipped by 10 bases and J by 3 bases; unmatched bases: 12. The germline gives CDR1 LNHDA, CDR2 SQIVND (reference sequence). The CDR3 runs to 14 residues. Drawing the rest from reference TRBV19 and TRBJ2-7, the complete variable domain is DGGITQSPKYLFRKEGQNVTLSCEQNLNHDAMYWYRQDPGQGLRLIYYSQIVNDFQKGDIAEGYSVSREKKESFPLTVTSAQKNPTAFYLCATPVGTVGYEQYFGPGTRLTVT.